Shown below are 8 T cell receptor beta chains from a single sample sequenced in a study of blood T cell repertoires in COVID-19. TCRdb keeps only in-frame clones here, not all; method: immunoSEQ multiplex PCR. The profile shows 140,000 to 150,000 clones, 65% to 85% of them singletons. Sequencing was performed on peripheral blood. These TCRs come from a woman in her fifties or sixties with acute or convalescent COVID-19.

The chain carries TRBV21-1 and TRBJ2-7; the table's D gene call, TRBD1, was not cross checked with the DNA. TRBV21-1 is recorded as a pseudogene. The CDR3 sequence is 17 residues long. The chain's CDR3 is CASSKGEGTFLPYEQYF. The CDR3 coding sequence is TGTGCCAGCAGCAAAGGCGAAGGGACATTTCTCCCCTACGAGCAGTACTTC.

This clone has a handful of counts. The V gene is TRBV12-3 or TRBV12-4, the J gene TRBJ1-1; D is unclear. The ends were cut back, 6 bases at V and 1 base at J, with 6 bases in the middle. The CDR3 consists of 12 residues. CDR3 DNA: TGTGCCAGCAGACGACAGAACACTGAAGCTTTCTTT. Its protein is CASRRQNTEAFF.

The rearrangement uses TRBV6-2 or TRBV6-3 and TRBJ2-1, with 9 bases lining up with TRBD2. This CDR3 is 19 amino acids long. Per the germline V gene, CDR1 is MNHEY and CDR2 is SVGEGT. V lost 5 bases, J lost 3 bases, and 17 bases stayed unmatched. This CDR3 is CASSDPSGVAVKNYNEQFF. CDR3 coding DNA: TGTGCCAGCAGTGATCCTAGCGGGGTGGCCGTAAAGAACTACAATGAGCAGTTCTTC.

The V and J genes are TRBV25-1 and TRBJ1-6, with D possibly TRBD1 on 5 matching bases. The germline V gene encodes CDR1 MGHDK and CDR2 SYGVNS. The ends were cut back, 4 bases at V and 7 bases at J, with 11 bases in the middle. The length of the CDR3 is 14 residues. The CDR3 reads CASSGGAKNSPLHF. In nucleotides, the CDR3 is TGTGCCAGCAGTGGTGGGGCGAAGAATTCACCCCTCCACTTT.

The chain joins TRBV5-4 to TRBJ2-3, with TRBD1 identical over 8 bases. Germline V CDR1 and CDR2: SGHNT, YYREEE (reference sequence). The V segment lost 2 bases and the J segment 4 bases; nucleotides outside the gene matches: 0. The CDR3 has 13 amino acids. CDR3 residues: CASSFRGPDTQYF. Written as DNA, the CDR3 is TGTGCCAGCAGCTTCAGGGGGCCAGATACGCAGTATTTT.

The chain carries TRBV5-6 and TRBJ1-1, with D perhaps matching TRBD1 (5 bases). CDR1 and CDR2 from the germline V gene are SGHDT and YYEEEE. CDR3 length: 15 residues. V lost 2 bases and J lost 4, with 15 bases in between. In nucleotides, the CDR3 is TGTGCCAGCAGCTTTATCAGGGTTGGCGGCACTGAAGCTTTCTTT. Translated: CASSFIRVGGTEAFF.

The chain links TRBV28 to TRBJ1-2, with D possibly matching TRBD1 (6 bases). Germline-derived CDR1 and CDR2 are MDHEN and SYDVKM. V gave up 5 bases and J gave up 6 bases, with 16 bases separating them. The CDR3 is made up of 14 amino acids. The CDR3 protein is CASSLGTLWNGYTF. The CDR3 nucleotides read TGTGCCAGCAGTCTAGGGACACTCTGGAATGGCTACACCTTC.

The rearrangement joins TRBV5-1 to TRBJ2-7, with 8 positions matching TRBD2. Losses at the gene ends were 4 bases for V and 3 bases for J; bases not matched to a gene: 3. Germline-derived CDR1 and CDR2 are SGHRS and YFSETQ. CDR3 length equals 13 residues. CDR3 residues: CASSREGYYEQYF. The CDR3 coding sequence is TGCGCCAGCAGCCGGGAGGGGTACTACGAGCAGTACTTC.